This entry concerns a single T cell receptor (beta chain). This was the immunoSEQ v3.0 assay at survey level. The method was immunoSEQ multiplex PCR; TCRdb's version includes in-frame clones alone and lacks a portion of them. The table includes 25,000 to 35,000 clones, 85% to 95% detected once. This sample was included in a study of long-term antiretroviral therapy in people with HIV. The germline CDR1 and CDR2 sequences are SGHRS and YFSETQ. CDR3 size: 15 residues. Deletions cut 0 bases from V and 7 bases from J, with 13 bases between. The clonotype comes from a man between 50 and 59 years old with HIV. The sample in question was unsorted PBMCs, obtained 5.3 years after starting antiretroviral therapy. The chain uses TRBV5-1 and TRBJ1-4; no clear D. CDR3 DNA sequence: TGCGCCAGCAGCTTGGGGGCCGCTGGAGGTGAAAAACTGTTTTTT. Encoded protein: CASSLGAAGGEKLFF.